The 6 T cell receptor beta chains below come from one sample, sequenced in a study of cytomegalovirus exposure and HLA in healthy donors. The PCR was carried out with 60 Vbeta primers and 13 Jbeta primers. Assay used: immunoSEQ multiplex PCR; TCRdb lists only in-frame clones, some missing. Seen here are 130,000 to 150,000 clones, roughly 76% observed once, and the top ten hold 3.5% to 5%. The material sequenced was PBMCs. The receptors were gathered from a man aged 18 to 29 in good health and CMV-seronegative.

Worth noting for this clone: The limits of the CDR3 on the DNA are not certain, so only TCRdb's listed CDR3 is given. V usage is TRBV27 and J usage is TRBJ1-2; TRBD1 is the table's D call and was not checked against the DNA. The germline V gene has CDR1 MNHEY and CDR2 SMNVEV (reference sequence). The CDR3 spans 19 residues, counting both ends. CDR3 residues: CASSSSRPPWGQGQYGYTF.

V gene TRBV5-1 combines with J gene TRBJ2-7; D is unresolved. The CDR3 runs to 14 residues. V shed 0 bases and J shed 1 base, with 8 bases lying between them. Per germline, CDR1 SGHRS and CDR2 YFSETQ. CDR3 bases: TGCGCCAGCAGCTTGGCCTCTCTGTCCTACGAGCAGTACTTC. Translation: CASSLASLSYEQYF. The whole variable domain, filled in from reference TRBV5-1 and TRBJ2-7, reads KAGVTQTPRYLIKTRGQQVTLSCSPISGHRSVSWYQQTPGQGLQFLFEYFSETQRNKGNFPGRFSGRQFSNSRSEMNVSTLELGDSALYLCASSLASLSYEQYFGPGTRLTVT.

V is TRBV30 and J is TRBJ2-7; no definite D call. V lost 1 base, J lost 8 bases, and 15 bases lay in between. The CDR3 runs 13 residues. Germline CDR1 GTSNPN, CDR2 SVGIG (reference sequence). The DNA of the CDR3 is TGTGCCTGGAGTGCAACAGTCGTAGTCAAGCAGTACTTC. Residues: CAWSATVVVKQYF.

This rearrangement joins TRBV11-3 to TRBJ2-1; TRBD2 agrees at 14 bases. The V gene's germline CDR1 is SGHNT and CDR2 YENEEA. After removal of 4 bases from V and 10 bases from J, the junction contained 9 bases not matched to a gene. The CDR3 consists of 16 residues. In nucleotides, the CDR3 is TGTGCCAGCAGCTCGAGCCTGGGACTAGCGGGGGCCGAGCAGTTCTTC. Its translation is CASSSSLGLAGAEQFF.

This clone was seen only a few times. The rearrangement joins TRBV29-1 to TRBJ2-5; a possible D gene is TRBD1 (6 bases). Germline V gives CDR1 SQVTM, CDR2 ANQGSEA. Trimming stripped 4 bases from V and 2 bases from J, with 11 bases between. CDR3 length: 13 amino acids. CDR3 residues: CSVVQGVQETQYF. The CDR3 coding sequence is TGCAGCGTTGTACAGGGCGTACAAGAGACCCAGTACTTC.

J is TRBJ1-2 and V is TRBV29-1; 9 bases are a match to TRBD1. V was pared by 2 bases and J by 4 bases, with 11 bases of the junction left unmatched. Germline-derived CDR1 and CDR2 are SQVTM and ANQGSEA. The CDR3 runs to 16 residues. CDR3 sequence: CSVESGQGVGIYGYTF. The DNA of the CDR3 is TGCAGCGTTGAATCGGGACAGGGAGTTGGGATCTATGGCTACACCTTC.